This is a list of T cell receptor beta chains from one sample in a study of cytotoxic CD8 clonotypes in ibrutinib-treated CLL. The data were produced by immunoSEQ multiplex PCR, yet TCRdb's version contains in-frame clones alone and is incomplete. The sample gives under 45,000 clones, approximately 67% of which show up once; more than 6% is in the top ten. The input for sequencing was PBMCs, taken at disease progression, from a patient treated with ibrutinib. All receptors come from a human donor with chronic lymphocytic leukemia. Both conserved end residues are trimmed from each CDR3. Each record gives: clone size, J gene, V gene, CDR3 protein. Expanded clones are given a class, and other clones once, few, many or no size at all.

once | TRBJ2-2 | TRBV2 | ASRASDRVEATGELF
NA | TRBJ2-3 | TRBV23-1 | ASNAAQPYSTDTQY
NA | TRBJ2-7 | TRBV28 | ASSLRGTSGSYEQY
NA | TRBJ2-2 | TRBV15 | ATSRGRSTGELF
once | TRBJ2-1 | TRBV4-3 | ASSQEAEGAGAYNEQF
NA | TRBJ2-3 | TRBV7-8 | ASSPRRADTQY
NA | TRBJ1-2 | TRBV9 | ASSAGTPYGYT
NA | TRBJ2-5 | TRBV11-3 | ASSQRDGWTLGYQETQY
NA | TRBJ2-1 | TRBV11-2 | ASSLDPERGASFYNEQF
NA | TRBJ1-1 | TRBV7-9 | ASSLEGGMNTEAF
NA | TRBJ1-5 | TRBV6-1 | ASSEGLRGNQPQH
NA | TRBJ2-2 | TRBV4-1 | ASSQQLAGGSTGELF
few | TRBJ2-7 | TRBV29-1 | SVKGLALSYEQY
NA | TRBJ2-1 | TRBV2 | ASSEDLGGRSYNEQF
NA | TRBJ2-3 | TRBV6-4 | ASSLDRTDTQY
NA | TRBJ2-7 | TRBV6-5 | ASSYTRDSYEQY
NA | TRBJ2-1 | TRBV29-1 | SVVGQGGWDNEQF
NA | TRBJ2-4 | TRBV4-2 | ASSQEFTGQKNIQY
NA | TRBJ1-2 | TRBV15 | ATSRDSLLGTYGYT
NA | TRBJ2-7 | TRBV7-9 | ASSLVRRQGGEQY
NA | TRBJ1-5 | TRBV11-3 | ASSLGPNQPQH
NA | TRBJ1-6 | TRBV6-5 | ASSYSSGTGVSPLH
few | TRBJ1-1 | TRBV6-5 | ASSYSEESEAF
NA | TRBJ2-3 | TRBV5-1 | ASSLPSTTSGMGDTQY
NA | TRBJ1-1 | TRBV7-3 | ASSLGQMNTEAF
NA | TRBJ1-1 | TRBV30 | ASSVPRGGVNTEAF
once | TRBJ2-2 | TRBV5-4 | ASSLEARSGGELF
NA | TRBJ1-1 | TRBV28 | ASSLYSGHTEAF
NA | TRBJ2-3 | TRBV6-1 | ASSDTSGRVSTDTQY
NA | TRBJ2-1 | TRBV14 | ASSQIGEGHYNEQF
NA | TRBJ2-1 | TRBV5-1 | ASKTSGSFDEQF
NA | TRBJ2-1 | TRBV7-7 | ASSLALGGEQF
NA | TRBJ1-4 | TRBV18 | ASSTRSGGVEKLF
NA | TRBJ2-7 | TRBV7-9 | ASSSKTGVDSYEQY
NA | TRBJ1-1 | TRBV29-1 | SAKTGADTEAF
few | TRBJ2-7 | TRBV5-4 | ASSLIGAWSYEQY
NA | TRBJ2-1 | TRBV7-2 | ASSFHDEQF
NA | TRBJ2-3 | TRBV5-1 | ASSLAMNTQY
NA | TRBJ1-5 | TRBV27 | ASSSWADNQPQH
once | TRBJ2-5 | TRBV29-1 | SVGFRAGEGETQY
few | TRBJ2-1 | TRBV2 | ASTRAGGGRGNEQF
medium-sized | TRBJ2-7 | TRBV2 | ASIRREGSYEQY
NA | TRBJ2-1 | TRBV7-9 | ASSLPLPSYNEQF
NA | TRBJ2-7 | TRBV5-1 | ASSSGTGFYEQY
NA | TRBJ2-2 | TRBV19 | ASTKRGTPNTGELF
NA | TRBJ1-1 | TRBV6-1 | ASRAGINTEAF
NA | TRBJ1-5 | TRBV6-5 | ASSSGQRNHQPQH
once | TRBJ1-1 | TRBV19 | ASSLHSDTEAF
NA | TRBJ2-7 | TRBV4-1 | ASSQYGFGGGTYEQY
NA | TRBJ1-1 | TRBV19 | ASSISRLNTEAF
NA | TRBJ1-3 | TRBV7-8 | ASSSGQLGNTIY
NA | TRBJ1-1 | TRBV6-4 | ASSFSPDTEAF
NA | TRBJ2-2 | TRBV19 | ASSYRLAANTGELF